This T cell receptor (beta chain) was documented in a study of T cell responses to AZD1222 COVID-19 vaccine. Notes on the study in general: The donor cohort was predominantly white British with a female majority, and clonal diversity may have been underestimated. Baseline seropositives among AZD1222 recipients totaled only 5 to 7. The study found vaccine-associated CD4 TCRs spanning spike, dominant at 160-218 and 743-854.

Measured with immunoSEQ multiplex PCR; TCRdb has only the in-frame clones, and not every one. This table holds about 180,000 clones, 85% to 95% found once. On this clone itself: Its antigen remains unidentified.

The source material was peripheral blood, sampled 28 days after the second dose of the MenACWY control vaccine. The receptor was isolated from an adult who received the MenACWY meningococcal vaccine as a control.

CDR3 DNA: TGTGCCAGCAGCGCTAGATATAGCAATCAGCCCCAGCATTTT. It codes for CASSARYSNQPQHF. V and J are TRBV3-1 (or the pseudogene TRBV3-2) and TRBJ1-5; the D is unclear. The CDR3 length is 14 residues. The V end was cut by 5 bases, the J end by 0 bases, with 8 bases between. Germline V gives CDR1 LGHDT, CDR2 YNNKEL (reference sequence).